These 3 T cell receptor beta chains share one sample of origin, sequenced in a study. Using its own MiXCR run on the 5' RACE reads, TCRdb lists one record per CDR3 protein. The sample has about 61,000 distinct CDR3 sequences, more than 25% seen once. Sequencing was carried out using tumor-infiltrating naive CD4+ T cells sorted from the breast tumor. Subset indicated: naive CD4+ T cells, CD4+CD45RA+CD25-. The receptors were gathered from a female donor with breast cancer.

The V and J genes are TRBV12-3 or TRBV12-4 and TRBJ1-5; 9 bases fit TRBD1. This CDR3 region has 15 residues. V trimming: 6 bases; J trimming: 6 bases; junction bases outside the gene matches: 9. This chain's CDR3 is CASRSGTGITQPQHF. In nucleotides, the CDR3 is TGTGCCAGCAGATCCGGGACAGGGATCACTCAGCCCCAGCATTTT.

The rearrangement links TRBV15 to TRBJ1-5; a possible D gene is TRBD1 (5 bases). Trimming took 1 base from V and 3 from J, leaving 10 bases between them. The CDR3 extends over 15 amino acids. Per the germline V gene, CDR1 is LNHNV and CDR2 is YYDKDF (reference sequence). The CDR3 DNA reads as TGTGCCACCAGCAGAGTTACAGGACACAATCAGCCCCAGCATTTT. This encodes CATSRVTGHNQPQHF.

This clonotype appeared a few times. Written as DNA, the CDR3 is TGCAGTGCCCGCCCGGGACAGGTCGGTCAGCCCCAGCATTTT. It yields the protein CSARPGQVGQPQHF. The V and J genes are TRBV20-1 and TRBJ1-5; 8 positions match TRBD1. The trim removed 6 bases at V and 6 bases at J, leaving 10 bases unmatched. The CDR3 runs to 14 residues. The V gene's germline CDR1 is DFQATT and CDR2 SNEGSKA (reference sequence).